This T cell receptor (beta chain) stems from a study of blood T cells in healthy people across ages (dated by TCRdb to the mid-2010s). Notes on the research overall: In model experiments, roughly one uniquely barcoded TCR beta cDNA molecule per two T cells was captured by template switching. To track age-related changes in TCR beta repertoire diversity, the study relied on deep sequencing normalized with unique cDNA molecular identifiers. Donors were grouped into four age groups: young (average approximately 16 years), middle-aged (around 39), aged (around 62) and long-lived (about 89). For two donors (one aged 18 to 30 and one aged 80 or older), the study analyzed two additional independent replicas of 1 million unique cDNA reads from the same blood draw. Overall study results and their limits: Bulk unsorted PBMC profiling prevented conclusive comparison of naive and antigen-experienced compartments. Compared with the aged group, the long-lived group had more naive CD4+ T cells, fewer expanded clones and increased TCR diversity, suggesting age selection. Observed TCR beta diversity per million T cells fell roughly linearly with age, and a significant reduction was already apparent by age around 36. Total diversity estimates from one million sequenced T cells were considered lower bounds and underestimates. There was a strong correlation between observed TCR beta diversity and the percentage of naive T cells measured by flow cytometry. The CMV infection status of donors was not known, potentially confounding age-related changes in expanded clonotypes.

The approximately 39 donors, aged about 6 to 90 years, were systemically healthy Caucasian individuals from Russia. Each donor gave around 9.5 milliliters of peripheral blood, collected into EDTA-treated Vacutainer tubes. Ficoll-Paque density-gradient centrifugation was used to isolate PBMCs, with at least 6 million per sample. Total RNA, at least 6 micrograms per sample, was extracted from PBMCs with Trizol reagent. For every donor, flow cytometry on a PBMC aliquot measured the percentage of naive CD45RAhigh/CD27high T cells. The library was generated by 5' RACE. TCRdb lists the instrument as Illumina HiSeq 2500. A second roughly 6 to 12 cycle PCR used a sample-barcoded 5' primer and a J-beta primer mix. A template-switch 5' adaptor carrying 12 random nucleotides introduced a unique molecular identifier onto each TCR beta cDNA molecule. Each sample yielded at least 3 million CDR3-containing paired-end reads. First-strand cDNA synthesis was performed from all RNA using the Mint cDNA synthesis kit, with priming by a TRBC-specific oligonucleotide. Following uracil-DNA glycosylase treatment, a first 18-cycle PCR with universal primers M1SS and BC2_uni_R was performed on all cDNA. On the authors' methods: Normalization of each sample was performed by random selection of 1 million high-quality reads, each carrying a distinct molecular identifier. Instead of being binned into consensus sequences, reads with shared molecular identifiers were discarded. MiTCR, with a Q25 quality threshold and the strictest error-elimination algorithm, was used for CDR3 identification, clonotype clustering and error correction. A nonparametric unseen species model with Euler transformation was used to estimate lower-bound total TCR beta diversity. TCRdb passed the public sequencing reads through fastp at Q25 and MiXCR, retaining productive beta sequences. Rows matching on CDR3 protein sequence are summarized as one entry with the most common DNA and genes. TCRdb, rather than the study authors, made the V and J calls. Present in this sample are about 930,000 distinct CDR3 sequences, around 29% of which were seen just once. Jointly, the top ten make up about 10% of the sample.

This clonotype was counted only a few times. Its antigen is still unknown. Per-nucleotide qualities are absent, and no much larger clonotype sits a single base away. Counted from cysteine to phenylalanine, this CDR3 has 15 amino acids. Here the CDR3 DNA is all that survives: 45 bases in frame from base 1. V drops 3 bases and J drops 0 bases, leaving 6 bases in between. CDR1 and CDR2 (KGHSH, LQKENI) derive from the germline V gene. The sample was also reused in another study, on T cells of mothers and their children. The second publication reports: Nine systemically healthy Caucasian individuals, comprising three mothers and their six children, were included as donors. cDNA synthesis used all of the extracted RNA, with roughly 1.5 ug of RNA in each 15 ul reaction. In the second PCR, the M1S primer introduced both the sample barcodes and 2-4 random nucleotides. Each mother yielded over 9.5 million TCR beta CDR3 reads and each child 3 million or so reads. In both related and unrelated pairs, thymic selection shapes the output of TCR recombination in a similar way, with inherited differences having only a minor effect. Normalized repertoire overlap was always found to be slightly, but never significantly, higher in related mother-child pairs than in unrelated mother-child pairs. Persistent microchimeric T cell clones were not detected, at a sensitivity of 95 to 100 clones per million clonotypes. The study used deep NGS to compare TCR beta repertoires of mothers and children, seeking features distinguishing related mother-child pairs from unrelated individuals. The mean age was roughly 36 +/- 4 years for the mothers and roughly 10 +/- 4 years for the children. After adapter ligation with NEBNext reagents, the libraries were sequenced on Illumina HiSeq 2000 with 100+100 nt paired-end reads. Mother and child libraries were prepared a month apart and sequenced in separate runs to prevent cross-contamination. For each donor, somewhere between roughly 450,000 and 2,100,000 distinct TCR beta clonotypes were identified. Naive TCR beta clonotypes were estimated from low-frequency clonotypes matched to each donor's FACS-determined naive share, without sorting.

This receptor was identified in a woman aged 40 to 49 in good health. Recombination linked TRBV18 to TRBJ1-6; the D gene remains uncertain. Sequencing was carried out using blood. The CDR3 reads as follows: CASSPESSYNSPLHF. At the DNA level, the sequence is TGTGCCAGCTCACCCGAGAGCTCCTATAATTCACCCCTCCACTTT.